A selection of T cell receptor beta chains follows, all from one sample in a study of vaccination and CD4 T cells after COVID-19. MiXCR, run by TCRdb on the PCR reads, gives a single entry per CDR3 protein. Here the sample spans about 12,000 distinct CDR3 sequences, 25% to 35% being singletons. Their antigens are not known. The sample in question was CD4+ T cells from blood, cultured in vitro, obtained after SARS-CoV-2 vaccination. All receptors derive from a human donor who had recovered from COVID-19. Each CDR3 is given with its conserved first and last residue. Fields, in order: V gene, D gene, J gene, clone size, CDR3 protein, CDR3 DNA. D genes are given only for firm matches. Rows may omit the clone size; those that give it use once, few, many or a size class.

>TRBV7-2|.|TRBJ1-2|.
CASSLDPRQNYGYTF
TGTGCCAGCAGCTTAGATCCCCGACAGAACTATGGCTACACCTTC
>TRBV5-6|.|TRBJ2-7|.
CASSLSGKHAEQYF
TGTGCCAGCAGCTTATCCGGGAAACACGCCGAGCAGTACTTC
>TRBV6-5|.|TRBJ1-5|.
CASSYSPRAQGNQPQHF
TGTGCCAGCAGTTACTCCCCTAGGGCGCAGGGCAATCAGCCCCAGCATTTT
>TRBV28|.|TRBJ1-2|.
CASNEGRADYGYTF
TGTGCCAGCAACGAGGGGAGGGCAGACTATGGCTACACCTTC
>TRBV6-5|.|TRBJ2-7|.
CASSYSRGVDEQYF
TGTGCCAGCAGTTACTCAAGGGGGGTAGACGAGCAGTACTTC
>TRBV28|.|TRBJ2-5|few
CASSYARGRGQETQYF
TGTGCCAGCAGTTACGCCCGGGGCAGGGGTCAAGAGACCCAGTACTTC
>TRBV24-1|TRBD2|TRBJ2-3|few
CATRPSGGTSTDTQYF
TGTGCCACCAGGCCCTCGGGAGGAACTAGCACAGATACGCAGTATTTT
>TRBV6-1|.|TRBJ2-7|.
CASSESGVSYEQYF
TGTGCCAGCAGTGAATCTGGGGTCAGCTACGAGCAGTACTTC
>TRBV28|TRBD2|TRBJ2-3|.
CASSVPLAGLGTDTQYF
TGTGCCAGCAGTGTACCACTAGCGGGATTGGGCACAGATACGCAGTATTTT
>TRBV20-1|TRBD2|TRBJ2-1|.
CRGDMRETHNEQFF
TGCAGGGGGGATATGCGGGAGACCCACAATGAGCAGTTCTTC
>TRBV5-4|.|TRBJ2-7|.
CASSLQLYYEQYF
TGTGCCAGCAGCCTACAACTGTACTACGAGCAGTACTTC
>TRBV28|.|TRBJ1-5|.
CASSPGQAQPQHF
TGTGCCAGCAGTCCGGGGCAGGCCCAGCCCCAGCATTTT
>TRBV7-3|TRBD1|TRBJ2-1|few
CASSLGQGHNEQFF
TGTGCCAGCAGCTTGGGACAGGGTCACAATGAGCAGTTCTTC
>TRBV11-2|.|TRBJ1-1|.
CASSLTGTEAFF
TGTGCCAGCAGCTTAACCGGCACTGAAGCTTTCTTT
>TRBV6-2/TRBV6-3|.|TRBJ1-1|few
CASNNLRGTEAFF
TGTGCCAGCAATAACCTCCGGGGGACTGAAGCTTTCTTT
>TRBV27|TRBD2|TRBJ2-1|.
CASSLSLPGLAVYEQFF
TGTGCCAGCAGTTTATCCTTACCGGGACTAGCAGTTTATGAGCAGTTCTTC
>TRBV11-2|.|TRBJ2-2|.
CASSLLVAGELFF
TGTGCCAGCAGCTTACTAGTCGCCGGGGAGCTGTTTTTT
>TRBV19|.|TRBJ1-2|.
CASKLAVANYGYTF
TGTGCCAGTAAGTTGGCCGTCGCTAACTATGGCTACACCTTC
>TRBV27|.|TRBJ1-5|few
CASRDHLAGAQPQHF
TGTGCCAGCAGAGACCATCTCGCGGGGGCTCAGCCCCAGCATTTT
>TRBV20-1|.|TRBJ1-5|.
CSARGDPNQPQHF
TGCAGTGCTAGAGGAGACCCCAATCAGCCCCAGCATTTT
>TRBV14|.|TRBJ1-2|.
CASSQDLGGRNGYTF
TGTGCCAGCAGCCAAGATCTAGGAGGGAGAAATGGCTACACCTTC
>TRBV28|.|TRBJ1-6|.
CASSLSGKPLNSPLHF
TGTGCCAGCAGTTTATCAGGGAAGCCCCTCAATTCACCCCTCCACTTT
>TRBV4-3|.|TRBJ1-2|.
CASSQGGRIGYTF
TGCGCCAGCAGCCAGGGCGGGAGGATTGGCTACACCTTC
>TRBV15|.|TRBJ2-1|.
CATSRVVTVNEQFF
TGTGCCACCAGCAGAGTCGTCACCGTAAATGAGCAGTTCTTC
>TRBV5-1|.|TRBJ2-3|.
CASSLVFGNTQYF
TGCGCCAGCAGCTTGGTCTTCGGAAATACGCAGTATTTT
>TRBV6-4|TRBD2|TRBJ2-2|few
CASSPGLAGGELFF
TGTGCCAGCAGCCCCGGACTAGCGGGCGGGGAGCTGTTTTTT
>TRBV6-2/TRBV6-3|.|TRBJ2-5|few
CASNYVGGRETQYF
TGTGCCAGCAACTACGTTGGGGGAAGGGAGACCCAGTACTTC
>TRBV7-9|.|TRBJ1-5|.
CASSSSGSNQPQHF
TGTGCCAGCAGCTCGAGTGGGAGCAATCAGCCCCAGCATTTT
>TRBV29-1|.|TRBJ2-4|few
CSVWVDSTKNIQYF
TGCAGCGTTTGGGTGGACAGCACAAAAAACATTCAGTACTTC
>TRBV27|.|TRBJ1-5|few
CASSFEWNQPQHF
TGTGCCAGCAGTTTTGAATGGAATCAGCCCCAGCATTTT
>TRBV1|.|TRBJ1-2|.
CTSSQGGGPYGYTF
TGCACCAGCAGCCAAGGCGGAGGACCCTATGGCTACACCTTC
>TRBV7-2|.|TRBJ2-7|medium-sized
CASSPQGGLGYEQYF
TGTGCCAGCAGCCCACAGGGAGGTCTAGGGTACGAGCAGTACTTC
>TRBV6-1|.|TRBJ2-2|few
CASSEATGELFF
TGTGCCAGCAGTGAAGCAACCGGGGAGCTGTTTTTT
>TRBV29-1|.|TRBJ2-7|.
CSVDHSGGYEQYF
TGCAGCGTTGACCACAGTGGGGGCTACGAGCAGTACTTC
>TRBV7-2|.|TRBJ1-1|.
CASSLAREGRTEAFF
TGTGCCAGCAGCTTAGCGCGGGAGGGCCGCACTGAAGCTTTCTTT
>TRBV19|TRBD2|TRBJ2-1|.
CASSTLTSGRYNEQFF
TGTGCCAGTAGTACACTGACTAGCGGAAGATACAATGAGCAGTTCTTC
>TRBV28|.|TRBJ2-2|.
CASSLYRDTGELFF
TGTGCCAGCAGTTTATACAGGGACACCGGGGAGCTGTTTTTT
>TRBV28|TRBD1|TRBJ1-2|.
CASRRTGDYGYTF
TGTGCCAGCAGGAGGACAGGGGACTATGGCTACACCTTC
>TRBV27|TRBD1|TRBJ2-5|medium-sized
CASRPTPFLPGQPMETQYF
TGTGCCAGCAGACCCACACCTTTCCTACCGGGACAGCCAATGGAGACCCAGTACTTC